This TCR beta chain was captured by sequencing in a study of control samples from healthy donors and cancer patients (dated by TCRdb to 2020 to 2022). Reading from cysteine to phenylalanine, the CDR3 counts 12 amino acids. Only CDR3 DNA is held: 36 bases, read in frame from base 1. Trimming removed 4 bases from V and 8 bases from J, leaving 11 bases between the germline ends. For CDR1 and CDR2, the germline V gene lists MNHEY and SVGAGI. The method was the immunoSEQ multiplex PCR assay. Not all clones reach the TCRdb copy of this immuneACCESS table, which keeps in-frame sequences only. Checked studies attribute under half of the gap to unresolved V genes and leave the rest unexplained. The sample table lists approximately 53,000 clones, more than 85% of them with a count of one. The ten most abundant clones make up 0.75% to 0.95% of the sample. About this clone: The target of this receptor is not known. Base-call qualities are not available, and no considerably larger clone is one nucleotide away.

The sequenced sample was PBMCs. The sequence was collected from a man aged 30 to 45 with colorectal cancer. The sequence links TRBV6-5 to TRBJ1-2; the D gene assignment is ambiguous. The DNA sequence reads TGTGCCAGCAGTTCTCAGTACGGCGGCTACACCTTC. It specifies CASSSQYGGYTF.